This record looks at one TCR beta chain sequence and its context. The data derive from a study of blood T cell repertoires in COVID-19. The length of the CDR3 is 13 residues. The junction had 2 bases not matched to a gene; V was cut back by 7 bases and J by 8 bases. CDR1 is SGHTS and CDR2 is YDEGEE in the germline V gene. Authors' analysis steps: Amplification from reference gene primers served as the basis for estimated nucleated cell counts. TCRdb's table, derived via immunoSEQ multiplex PCR, lists solely in-frame clones and lacks some. V, J and clone size are those of that table, while D and trimming were read from the DNA. The repertoire holds roughly 200,000 clones, roughly 87% seen once, with around 2.3% in the top ten.

The clonotype originates from a woman in her 30s who had recovered from COVID-19. Sample: PBMCs or T cells enriched from blood (not recorded which). The V call is TRBV5-8, the J call TRBJ1-6, with 11 positions matching TRBD1. Written as DNA, the CDR3 is TGTGCCAGCGGGACAGGGGGACATTCACCCCTCCACTTT. The encoded protein is CASGTGGHSPLHF.